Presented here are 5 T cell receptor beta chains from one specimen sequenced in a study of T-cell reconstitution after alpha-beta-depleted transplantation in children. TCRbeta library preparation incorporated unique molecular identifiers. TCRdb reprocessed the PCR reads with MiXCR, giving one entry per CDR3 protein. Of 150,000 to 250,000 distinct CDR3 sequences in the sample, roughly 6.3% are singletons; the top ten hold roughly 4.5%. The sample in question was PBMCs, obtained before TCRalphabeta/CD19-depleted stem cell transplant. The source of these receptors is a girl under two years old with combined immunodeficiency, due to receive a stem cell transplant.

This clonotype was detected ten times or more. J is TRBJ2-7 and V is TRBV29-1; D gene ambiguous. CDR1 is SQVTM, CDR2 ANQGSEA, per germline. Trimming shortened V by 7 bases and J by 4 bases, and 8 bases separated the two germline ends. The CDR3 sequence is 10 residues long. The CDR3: CSAFGYEQYF. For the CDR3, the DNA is TGCAGCGCCTTTGGGTACGAGCAGTACTTC.

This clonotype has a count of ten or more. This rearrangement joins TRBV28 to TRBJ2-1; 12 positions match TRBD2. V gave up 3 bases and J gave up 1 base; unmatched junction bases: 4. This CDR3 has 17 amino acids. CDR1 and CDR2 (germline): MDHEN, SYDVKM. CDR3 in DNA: TGTGCCAGCAGTTTGTTAACTAGCGGGAGGTCCTACAATGAGCAGTTCTTC. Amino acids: CASSLLTSGRSYNEQFF.

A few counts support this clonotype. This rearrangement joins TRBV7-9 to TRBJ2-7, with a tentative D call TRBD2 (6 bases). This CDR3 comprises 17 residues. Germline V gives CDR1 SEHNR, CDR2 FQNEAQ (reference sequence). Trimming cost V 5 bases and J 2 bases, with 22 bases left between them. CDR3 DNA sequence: TGTGCCAGCAGCCCATCCTTGGCGCGGGGTAAAGCCTACGAGCAGTACTTC. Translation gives CASSPSLARGKAYEQYF.

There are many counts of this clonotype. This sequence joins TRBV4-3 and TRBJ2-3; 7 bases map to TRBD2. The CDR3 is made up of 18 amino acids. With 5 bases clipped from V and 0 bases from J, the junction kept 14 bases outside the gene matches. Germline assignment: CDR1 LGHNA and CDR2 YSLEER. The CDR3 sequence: CASSSPVLSGDSTDTQYF. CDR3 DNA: TGCGCCAGCAGCTCTCCGGTCCTAAGCGGGGACAGCACAGATACGCAGTATTTT.

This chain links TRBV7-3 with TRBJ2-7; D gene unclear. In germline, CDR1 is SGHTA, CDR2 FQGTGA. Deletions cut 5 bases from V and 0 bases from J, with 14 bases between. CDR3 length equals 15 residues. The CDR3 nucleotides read TGTGCCAGCAGCCCCAGCCCCAAAAGCTCCTACGAGCAGTACTTC. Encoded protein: CASSPSPKSSYEQYF.